These 24 T cell receptor beta chains were all obtained from the same sample, sequenced in a study of tissue T cells after allogeneic stem cell transplantation. Repertoires were generated with immunoSEQ multiplex PCR, while TCRdb's copy carries only in-frame clones and drops some. Of about 9,800 clones in the sample, 65% were seen once. The sequences come from tissue from the stomach, collected at autopsy. These receptors all stem from a male donor aged 60 or older with lung cancer.

This chain connects TRBV30 to TRBJ2-5, with D perhaps assigned TRBD1 or TRBD2 (7 bases each). The CDR3 has 14 amino acids. Germline-derived CDR1 and CDR2 are GTSNPN and SVGIG (reference sequence). V lost 4 bases and J 6 bases, leaving 18 bases between the germline ends. This CDR3 reads CAWTQGQGGQTQYF. The CDR3 coding sequence is TGTGCCTGGACGCAGGGGCAGGGGGGGCAGACCCAGTACTTC.

The chain couples TRBV7-3 to TRBJ2-1; a weak D match, TRBD1 (7 bases). CDR1 and CDR2 from the germline V gene are SGHTA and FQGTGA. The CDR3 has 14 amino acids. Between the trimmed V and J ends, which lost 2 bases and 6 bases, there was a span of 11 bases. DNA of the CDR3: TGTGCCAGCAGCTTACGGCGGGACAGCAATGAGCAGTTCTTC. This sequence encodes CASSLRRDSNEQFF.

V is TRBV5-1 and J is TRBJ1-1; TRBD1 aligns across 9 bases. CDR3 length equals 14 residues. Germline loops: CDR1 SGHRS, CDR2 YFSETQ. Trimming removed 0 bases from V and 6 bases from J; junction bases left unmatched: 3. The CDR3 DNA is TGCGCCAGCAGCTTGGGGGGACAGGGCTCTGAAGCTTTCTTT. It yields the protein CASSLGGQGSEAFF. Complete variable domain (other parts from reference TRBV5-1 and TRBJ1-1): KAGVTQTPRYLIKTRGQQVTLSCSPISGHRSVSWYQQTPGQGLQFLFEYFSETQRNKGNFPGRFSGRQFSNSRSEMNVSTLELGDSALYLCASSLGGQGSEAFFGQGTRLTVV.

The chain has TRBV6-2 or TRBV6-3 and TRBJ1-2, with 10 bases that match TRBD1. Germline V gives CDR1 MNHEY, CDR2 SVGEGT. This CDR3 is 16 amino acids long. V trimming: 6 bases; J trimming: 4 bases; junction bases outside the gene matches: 11. The CDR3 here is CASSPTGQGMIYGYTF. CDR3 nucleotides: TGTGCCAGCAGCCCTACGGGACAGGGGATGATCTATGGCTACACCTTC.

V and J are TRBV7-9 and TRBJ1-4; TRBD1 matches at 8 bases. The CDR3 covers 15 residues. Germline values: CDR1 SEHNR, CDR2 FQNEAQ (reference sequence). V trimming: 6 bases; J trimming: 7 bases; junction bases outside the gene matches: 10. In nucleotides, the CDR3 is TGTGCCAGCAGTTCAAGCAGGGGGCGCGGTGAAAAACTGTTTTTT. This sequence encodes CASSSSRGRGEKLFF.

The rearrangement links TRBV7-9 to TRBJ2-1; D might be TRBD1 (5 bases). Trimming removed 3 bases from V and 5 bases from J, with 11 bases in between. CDR1 is SEHNR, CDR2 FQNEAQ, per germline (reference sequence). The CDR3 runs 14 residues. CDR3 bases: TGTGCCAGCAGCTTTCAGACAGAAAACAATGAGCAGTTCTTC. Its protein product is CASSFQTENNEQFF.

This clone was observed a few times. CDR3 in amino acids: CASYRGRGQPQHF. CDR3 coding DNA: TGTGCCAGCTACAGGGGGCGAGGTCAGCCCCAGCATTTT. V and J are TRBV2 and TRBJ1-5, with 9 bases lining up with TRBD1. Losses at the gene ends were 8 bases for V and 6 bases for J; bases not matched to a gene: 5. The CDR3 is 13 residues long. Germline assignment: CDR1 SNHLY and CDR2 FYNNEI.

V and J are TRBV5-1 and TRBJ1-1; D perhaps matches TRBD1 (6 bases). V lost 3 bases and J 1 base, leaving 10 bases between the germline ends. This CDR3 contains 14 residues. Germline CDR1 SGHRS, CDR2 YFSETQ. CDR3 sequence (DNA): TGCGCCAGCAGCTACCAGACAGGGAACACTGAAGCTTTCTTT. Translation: CASSYQTGNTEAFF.

The chain is built from TRBV9 and TRBJ2-5; no definite D call. V was clipped by 4 bases and J by 7 bases, with 14 bases between them. The CDR3 is made up of 13 amino acids. The germline V gene has CDR1 SGDLS and CDR2 YYNGEE. The CDR3 sequence: CASSPPTPGTQYF. The CDR3 DNA is TGTGCCAGCAGCCCCCCAACCCCAGGGACCCAGTACTTC.

The rearrangement joins TRBV27 to TRBJ2-7; no reliable D call. Between the trimmed V and J ends, which lost 2 bases and 3 bases, there was a span of 14 bases. From germline, CDR1 is MNHEY and CDR2 SMNVEV (reference sequence). CDR3 length equals 15 residues. The CDR3 here is CASSLGLVSGYEQYF. Here the CDR3 DNA reads TGTGCCAGCAGTTTAGGGCTAGTGTCGGGCTACGAGCAGTACTTC.

The sample holds a few counts of this clone. The rearrangement links TRBV6-2 or TRBV6-3 to TRBJ2-3; 11 bases fit TRBD2. Losses at the gene ends were 5 bases for V and 6 bases for J; bases not matched to a gene: 7. The germline gives CDR1 MNHEY, CDR2 SVGEGT. The CDR3 length is 15 residues. CDR3 loop: CASSPLSGRVDTQYF. The CDR3 nucleotides read TGTGCCAGCAGTCCCCTTAGCGGGAGGGTGGATACGCAGTATTTT.

This clone appeared a few times. The chain carries TRBV7-2 and TRBJ1-6; no firm D call. Germline CDR1 reads SGHTA; CDR2 reads FQGNSA. Trimming removed 1 base from V and 0 bases from J, with 7 bases in between. The CDR3 covers 16 residues. This chain's CDR3 is CASSLGGSSYNSPLHF. The CDR3 DNA follows: TGTGCCAGCAGCTTAGGTGGGAGCTCCTATAATTCACCCCTCCACTTT.

The chain couples TRBV29-1 to TRBJ2-5; no reliable D call. The CDR3 has 12 residues. V was clipped by 0 bases and J by 5 bases, with 7 bases between them. Germline-derived CDR1 and CDR2 are SQVTM and ANQGSEA. The CDR3 here is CSVEEGMETQYF. The CDR3 DNA sequence: TGCAGCGTTGAAGAAGGGATGGAGACCCAGTACTTC.

The chain couples TRBV4-3 to TRBJ2-5; 9 bases are shared with TRBD1. The germline gives CDR1 LGHNA, CDR2 YSLEER. With V trimmed by 2 bases and J by 4 bases, 8 bases remained unmatched. This CDR3 region has 16 residues. The CDR3 reads CASSQQITGGGETQYF. The DNA of the CDR3 is TGCGCCAGCAGCCAACAGATTACAGGGGGCGGAGAGACCCAGTACTTC.

CDR3 bases: TGTGCCAGCAGCCCCTCGGGGGACTATGGCTACACCTTC. Amino acid sequence: CASSPSGDYGYTF. The chain carries TRBV5-5 and TRBJ1-2; tentatively, D is TRBD1 (5 bases). The CDR3 extends over 13 amino acids. The V end lost 4 bases, the J end lost 3 bases, and 10 bases lay between the germline ends. Germline assignment: CDR1 SGHKS and CDR2 YYEKEE (reference sequence).

The chain combines TRBV6-5 with TRBJ1-4, with a possible D match to TRBD1 (5 bases). Trimming pared 2 bases from V and 4 bases from J, leaving 8 bases between. CDR1 MNHEY and CDR2 SVGAGI come from the germline V gene. The CDR3 consists of 14 residues. The CDR3 reads CASSYRGLNEKLFF. CDR3 nucleotides: TGTGCCAGCAGTTACAGGGGCCTTAATGAAAAACTGTTTTTT.

The J gene is TRBJ2-3, the V gene TRBV18; 14 nucleotides agree with TRBD2. In germline, CDR1 is KGHSH, CDR2 LQKENI. CDR3 size: 18 residues. J was trimmed by 2 bases and V by 2 bases; bases with no gene match: 6. The CDR3 nucleotides read TGTGCCAGCTCACCAAGACTAGCGGGGGGGTCATCCACAGATACGCAGTATTTT. Amino acid sequence: CASSPRLAGGSSTDTQYF. The whole variable domain, remainder taken from reference TRBV18 and TRBJ2-3, is NAGVMQNPRHLVRRRGQEARLRCSPMKGHSHVYWYRQLPEEGLKFMVYLQKENIIDESGMPKERFSAEFPKEGPSILRIQQVVRGDSAAYFCASSPRLAGGSSTDTQYFGPGTRLTVL.

The J gene is TRBJ1-3, the V gene TRBV6-5, with D possibly TRBD1 on 6 matching bases. Trimming removed 7 bases from V and 3 bases from J, with 16 bases in between. Per the germline V gene, CDR1 is MNHEY and CDR2 is SVGAGI. The CDR3 sequence is 15 residues long. The CDR3 here is CASTAWGGIGNTIYF. The CDR3 DNA reads TGTGCCAGCACGGCTTGGGGGGGCATTGGAAACACCATATATTTT.

The chain carries TRBV12-3 or TRBV12-4 and TRBJ2-7; no firm D call. The ends were cut back, 1 base at V and 5 bases at J, with 6 bases in the middle. The CDR3 totals 12 residues. CDR3 in DNA: TGTGCCAGCAGTTTAGAGGTGCACGAGCAGTACTTC. Amino acids: CASSLEVHEQYF.

This clone was seen only once. This chain connects TRBV5-1 to TRBJ2-1; the match to TRBD1 covers 7 bases. The CDR3 is 16 residues long. The V and J ends lost 2 bases and 4 bases, in that order; junction bases with no gene match: 9. Germline CDR1 is SGHRS and CDR2 is YFSETQ. The CDR3 sequence is CASSLSTGTVYNEQFF. The DNA of the CDR3 is TGCGCCAGCAGCTTATCAACCGGGACAGTTTACAATGAGCAGTTCTTC.

This chain uses TRBV18 with TRBJ2-2, with 7 bases fitting TRBD1. J was trimmed by 7 bases and V by 2 bases; bases with no gene match: 7. The germline gives CDR1 KGHSH, CDR2 LQKENI. CDR3 length: 15 residues. CDR3 sequence: CASSPVEGAFGELFF. In DNA form, the CDR3 reads TGTGCCAGCTCACCAGTCGAGGGGGCTTTCGGGGAGCTGTTTTTT.

The V gene is TRBV5-1, the J gene TRBJ1-5, with unresolved D. The germline CDR1 and CDR2 sequences are SGHRS and YFSETQ. The CDR3 is 15 amino acids. V was clipped by 0 bases and J by 0 bases, with 7 bases between them. The CDR3 reads CASSLEGYSNQPQHF. CDR3 in DNA: TGCGCCAGCAGCTTGGAAGGATATAGCAATCAGCCCCAGCATTTT.

The gene calls are TRBV29-1 and TRBJ1-1; possible D gene TRBD1, 5 bases. There are 12 residues in the CDR3. Per germline, CDR1 SQVTM and CDR2 ANQGSEA. V was clipped by 2 bases and J by 4 bases, with 8 bases between them. In DNA form, the CDR3 reads TGCAGCGTTGAACGCGGGGGCACTGAAGCTTTCTTT. Translating it yields CSVERGGTEAFF.

The chain has TRBV6-2 or TRBV6-3 and TRBJ2-5, with D unclear. Germline values: CDR1 MNHEY, CDR2 SVGEGT. The CDR3 length is 12 residues. The V and J ends lost 3 bases and 5 bases respectively, with 7 bases between them. CDR3 in amino acids: CASSYLRETQYF. The CDR3 coding sequence is TGTGCCAGCAGTTATCTGCGGGAGACCCAGTACTTC.